Each of the 5 T cell receptor beta chains below was sequenced from the same sample in a study of T-cell reconstitution after alpha-beta-depleted transplantation in children. Using unique molecular identifiers, the investigators prepared the TCRbeta library. TCRdb processed the PCR reads anew with MiXCR; each CDR3 protein has one entry. Among about 260,000 distinct CDR3 sequences listed, roughly 8.2% were seen once. The starting material was PBMCs, mostly from graft donor cells, obtained 180 days after TCRalphabeta/CD19-depleted stem cell transplant. The receptor set was obtained from a male patient younger than 18 who had a stem cell transplant for acute lymphoblastic leukemia, so the T cells may come from the graft donor.

Concerning this clonotype: This could be a read error, since a much larger clone is one nucleotide away. V gene TRBV28 combines with J gene TRBJ2-7, with TRBD1 matching 9 bases. From germline, CDR1 is MDHEN and CDR2 SYDVKM. This CDR3 spans 15 amino acids. The CDR3 region has the DNA TGTGCCAGCAGCTCCACCGGGACAGGGCGCCACGAGCGGTACTTC. Translating gives CASSSTGTGRHERYF.

There are many counts of this clonotype. The chain carries TRBV11-2 and TRBJ2-1; no clear D. Germline CDR1 and CDR2: SGHAT and FQNNGV. The V end was cut by 4 bases, the J end by 10 bases, with 23 bases between. The CDR3 runs to 16 residues. The CDR3 region is CASSSPHTWPRTEQFF. As DNA, the CDR3 is TGTGCCAGCAGCTCCCCACACACCTGGCCAAGGACGGAGCAGTTCTTC.

The chain combines TRBV2 with TRBJ2-7, with D perhaps matching TRBD1 (5 bases). CDR1 and CDR2 (germline): SNHLY, FYNNEI. This CDR3 spans 13 amino acids. With 10 bases removed from V and 6 bases from J, the gap between germline ends came to 19 bases. The CDR3 region is CATSPRDTVEQYF. The CDR3 bases are TGTGCCACAAGCCCCAGGGATACGGTCGAGCAGTACTTC. Variable domain in full (rest from reference TRBV2 and TRBJ2-7): EPEVTQTPSHQVTQMGQEVILRCVPISNHLYFYWYRQILGQKVEFLVSFYNNEISEKSEIFDDQFSVERPDGSNFTLKIRSTKLEDSAMYFCATSPRDTVEQYFGPGTRLTVT.

At least ten counts were recorded for this clonotype. The rearrangement uses TRBV7-2 and TRBJ1-1; D is perhaps TRBD1 (5 bases). Germline V lookup: CDR1 SGHTA, CDR2 FQGNSA. The CDR3 extends over 15 amino acids. The V end lost 5 bases, the J end lost 0 bases, and 13 bases lay between the germline ends. In nucleotides, the CDR3 is TGTGCCAGCAGCCTCAAGGGGAAAATGAACACTGAAGCTTTCTTT. Protein: CASSLKGKMNTEAFF.

This clonotype was seen many times. V and J are TRBV20-1 and TRBJ1-1; D gene uncertain. Germline CDR1 is DFQATT and CDR2 is SNEGSKA (reference sequence). V gave up 3 bases and J gave up 6 bases, with 8 bases separating them. This CDR3 has 11 residues. The DNA of the CDR3 is TGCAGTGCTAGGAGGGTCGCTGAAGCTTTCTTT. Protein sequence: CSARRVAEAFF.